This passage covers 3 T cell receptor beta chains from one sample sequenced in a study of blood T cell repertoires in COVID-19. Libraries were prepared by immunoSEQ multiplex PCR; TCRdb keeps only in-frame clonotypes and omits some of them. In the table there are about 280,000 clones, nearly 90% of which are singletons. The sequenced sample consisted of PBMCs or T cells enriched from blood (not recorded which). All receptors derive from a woman between 55 and 75 years old who had recovered from COVID-19.

This clone was found once. This chain joins TRBV16 and TRBJ1-5; TRBD1 is a possible D gene (6 bases). V was trimmed by 3 bases and J by 1 base, leaving 7 bases between them. Germline V gives CDR1 KGHSY, CDR2 FQNENV. The CDR3 totals 14 residues. The CDR3 sequence: CASSQGASNQPQHF. The CDR3 nucleotides are TGTGCCAGCAGCCAGGGGGCGAGCAATCAGCCCCAGCATTTT.

The chain has TRBV5-1 and TRBJ2-1; 10 bases map to TRBD2. Germline V gene sequence: CDR1 SGHRS, CDR2 YFSETQ. V shed 4 bases and J 5 bases; nucleotides not matched to a gene: 12. The CDR3 sequence is 17 residues long. CDR3 loop: CASSRVAGGSLHNEQFF. The DNA of the CDR3 is TGCGCCAGCAGCAGGGTAGCGGGAGGTTCTCTTCACAATGAGCAGTTCTTC.

The chain joins TRBV10-3 to TRBJ1-3, with D unclear. The length of the CDR3 is 16 residues. CDR1 is ENHRY, CDR2 SYGVKD, per germline. V was trimmed by 4 bases and J by 0 bases, leaving 13 bases between them. For the CDR3, the DNA is TGTGCCATCAGTGGATTGGCGGAGGACTCTGGAAACACCATATATTTT. Its protein is CAISGLAEDSGNTIYF.